This paragraph covers one T cell receptor beta chain sequence. The antigen is undetermined. This record belongs to a study of shared clonotypes between healthy human individuals. The study, taken as a whole, reports: Of the naive CD4 clonotypes, approximately 5% were shared across several donors. Donor scarcity curtailed the genetic and exposure-history diversity represented herein.

V lost 6 bases, J lost 3 bases, and 7 bases stayed unmatched. The CDR3 covers 14 residues. Germline V gives CDR1 LNHDA, CDR2 SQIVND (reference sequence). The assay was immunoSEQ multiplex PCR, and TCRdb's table has in-frame clones only and misses some. The sample includes about 2 million clones, about 95% of them seen just once. Naive CD8 cells lacked CD45RO, underwent positive selection for CCR7 and left out terminally differentiated effector memory CD45RA+ cells. This sequence joins TRBV19 and TRBJ2-7; 8 bases are a match to TRBD1. Specimen: naive CD8+ T cells sorted from blood. This sequence was found in a man between 18 and 29 years old in good health. The CDR3, as DNA: TGTGCCAGTAGGATTGGGACAGGAGACTACGAGCAGTACTTC. It codes for CASRIGTGDYEQYF.